The present T cell receptor (beta chain) was sequenced within a study of early T cells in non-severe SARS-CoV-2 infection. As for the study in general: Sequencing of bulk RNA from unsorted whole blood was done, without chain pairing.

This clonotype appeared a few times. Antigen: not known. With 5 bases removed from V and 6 bases from J, the gap between germline ends came to 12 bases. Germline V gene data show CDR1 as SGHRS and CDR2 as YFSETQ. The CDR3 loop spans 13 amino acids. Study outcomes and limitations: Private and CD4 specificities were missed by VDJdb matching, which favored anti-spike CD8 responses.

In the library, individual cDNA molecules carried attached unique molecular identifiers. One entry per CDR3 protein, called by TCRdb with MiXCR from the 5' RACE reads. This sample has 90,000 to 130,000 distinct CDR3 sequences, with over 9.5% found just once. The TCR was taken from an adult who was a healthcare worker with PCR-confirmed SARS-CoV-2 infection or an uninfected control (not recorded which). The sequenced sample was whole blood, obtained at baseline. The rearrangement uses TRBV5-1 and TRBJ2-1; D is undetermined. The CDR3 region is CASSGLSGNEQFF. The CDR3 DNA is TGCGCCAGCAGTGGGCTATCCGGCAATGAGCAGTTCTTC.